The T cell receptor (beta chain) described here comes from a study of blood T cell repertoires in COVID-19. Germline CDR1 is SGDLS and CDR2 is YYNGEE. V was pared by 0 bases and J by 2 bases, with 2 bases of the junction left unmatched. The CDR3 loop spans 17 amino acids. Sequenced by immunoSEQ multiplex PCR; TCRdb stores in-frame clones only, minus some. The repertoire consists of about 210,000 clones, with 83% occurring once and the leading ten covering around 2.3%. The gene calls are TRBV9 and TRBJ2-3; 14 nucleotides agree with TRBD2. The sequenced material came from peripheral blood. The receptor was isolated from a woman in her forties with active or convalescent COVID-19. The CDR3 spells CASSVGLAGGNTDTQYF. In DNA, the CDR3 is TGTGCCAGCAGCGTAGGACTAGCGGGGGGGAACACAGATACGCAGTATTTT.